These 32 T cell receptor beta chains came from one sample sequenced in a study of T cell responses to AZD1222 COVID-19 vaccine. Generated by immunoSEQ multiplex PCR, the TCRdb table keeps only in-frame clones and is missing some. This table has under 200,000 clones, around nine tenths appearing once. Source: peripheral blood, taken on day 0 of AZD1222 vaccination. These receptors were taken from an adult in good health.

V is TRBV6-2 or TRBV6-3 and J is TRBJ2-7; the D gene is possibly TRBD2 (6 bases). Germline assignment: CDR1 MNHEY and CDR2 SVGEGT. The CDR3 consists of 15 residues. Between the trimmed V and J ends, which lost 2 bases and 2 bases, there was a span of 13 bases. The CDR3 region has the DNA TGTGCCAGCAGTTACGCGGCTAGCGTAGCCTACGAGCAGTACTTC. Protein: CASSYAASVAYEQYF.

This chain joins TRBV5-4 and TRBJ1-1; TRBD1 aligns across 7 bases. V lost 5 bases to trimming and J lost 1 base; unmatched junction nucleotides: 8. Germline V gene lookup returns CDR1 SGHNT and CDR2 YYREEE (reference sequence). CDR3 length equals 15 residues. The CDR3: CASRPLGGPNTEAFF. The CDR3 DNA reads TGTGCCAGCAGGCCCTTAGGGGGCCCGAACACTGAAGCTTTCTTT.

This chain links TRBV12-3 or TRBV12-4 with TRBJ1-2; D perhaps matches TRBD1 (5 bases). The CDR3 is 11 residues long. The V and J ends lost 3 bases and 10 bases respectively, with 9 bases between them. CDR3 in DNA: TGTGCCAGCAGTTTTGGGGGAGACTACACCTTC. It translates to CASSFGGDYTF.

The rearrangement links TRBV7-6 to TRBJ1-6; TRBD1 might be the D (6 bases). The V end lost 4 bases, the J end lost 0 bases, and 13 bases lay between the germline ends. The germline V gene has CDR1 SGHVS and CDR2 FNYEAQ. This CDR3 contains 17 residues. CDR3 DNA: TGTGCCAGCAGCTCTGACAGGCCCCGCTCCTATAATTCACCCCTCCACTTT. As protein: CASSSDRPRSYNSPLHF.

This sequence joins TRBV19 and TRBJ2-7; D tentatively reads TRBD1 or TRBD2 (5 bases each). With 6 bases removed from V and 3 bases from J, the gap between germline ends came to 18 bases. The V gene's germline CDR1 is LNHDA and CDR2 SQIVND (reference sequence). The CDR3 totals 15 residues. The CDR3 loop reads CASRETGTPSYEQYF. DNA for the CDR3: TGTGCCAGTAGGGAGACCGGGACGCCCAGCTACGAGCAGTACTTC.

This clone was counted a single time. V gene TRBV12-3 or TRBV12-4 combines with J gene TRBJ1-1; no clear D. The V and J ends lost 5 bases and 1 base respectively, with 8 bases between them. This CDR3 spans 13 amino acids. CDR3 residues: CASSLMENTEAFF. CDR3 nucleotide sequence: TGTGCCAGCAGTCTTATGGAGAACACTGAAGCTTTCTTT.

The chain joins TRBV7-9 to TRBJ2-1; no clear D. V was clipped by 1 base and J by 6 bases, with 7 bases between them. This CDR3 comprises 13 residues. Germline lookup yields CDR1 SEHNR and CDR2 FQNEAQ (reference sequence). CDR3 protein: CASSLVGINEQFF. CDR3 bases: TGTGCCAGCAGCTTAGTCGGAATCAATGAGCAGTTCTTC.

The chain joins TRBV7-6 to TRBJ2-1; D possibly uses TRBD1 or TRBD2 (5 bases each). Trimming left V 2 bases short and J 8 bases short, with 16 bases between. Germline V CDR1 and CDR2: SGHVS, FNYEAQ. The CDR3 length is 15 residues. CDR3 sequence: CASSLTGPGADEQFF. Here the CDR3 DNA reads TGTGCCAGCAGCTTAACGGGACCCGGCGCCGATGAGCAGTTCTTC.

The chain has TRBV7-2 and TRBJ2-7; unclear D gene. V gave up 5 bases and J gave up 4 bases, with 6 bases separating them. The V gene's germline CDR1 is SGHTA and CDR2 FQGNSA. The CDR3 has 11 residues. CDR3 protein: CASSDRYEQYF. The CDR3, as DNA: TGTGCCAGCAGCGACCGTTACGAGCAGTACTTC. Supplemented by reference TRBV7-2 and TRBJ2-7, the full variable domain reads GAGVSQSPSNKVTEKGKDVELRCDPISGHTALYWYRQSLGQGLEFLIYFQGNSAPDKSGLPSDRFSAERTGGSVSTLTIQRTQQEDSAVYLCASSDRYEQYFGPGTRLTVT.

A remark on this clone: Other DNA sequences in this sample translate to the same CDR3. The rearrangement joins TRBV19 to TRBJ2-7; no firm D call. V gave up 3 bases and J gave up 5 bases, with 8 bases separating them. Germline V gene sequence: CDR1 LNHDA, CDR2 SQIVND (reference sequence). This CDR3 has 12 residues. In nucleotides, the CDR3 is TGTGCCAGTAGTATTTCTACTAACGAGCAGTACTTC. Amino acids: CASSISTNEQYF.

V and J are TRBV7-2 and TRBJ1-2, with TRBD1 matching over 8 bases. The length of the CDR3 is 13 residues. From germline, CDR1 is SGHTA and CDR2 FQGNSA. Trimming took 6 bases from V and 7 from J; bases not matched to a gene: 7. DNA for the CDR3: TGTGCCAGCAGGAGAACAACAGGGGGTGGCTACACCTTC. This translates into CASRRTTGGGYTF.

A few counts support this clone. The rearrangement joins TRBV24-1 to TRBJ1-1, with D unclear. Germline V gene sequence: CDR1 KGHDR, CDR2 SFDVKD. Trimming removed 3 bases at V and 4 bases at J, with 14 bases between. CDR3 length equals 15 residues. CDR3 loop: CATSDGVSAATEAFF. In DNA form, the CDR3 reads TGTGCCACCAGTGATGGAGTCTCAGCGGCCACTGAAGCTTTCTTT.

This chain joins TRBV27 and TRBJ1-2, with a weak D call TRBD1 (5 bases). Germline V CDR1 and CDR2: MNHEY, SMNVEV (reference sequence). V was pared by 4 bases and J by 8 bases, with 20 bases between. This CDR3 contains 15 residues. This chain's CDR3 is CASSSPGLPEEGYTF. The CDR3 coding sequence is TGTGCCAGCAGTTCCCCGGGACTCCCCGAGGAGGGCTACACCTTC.

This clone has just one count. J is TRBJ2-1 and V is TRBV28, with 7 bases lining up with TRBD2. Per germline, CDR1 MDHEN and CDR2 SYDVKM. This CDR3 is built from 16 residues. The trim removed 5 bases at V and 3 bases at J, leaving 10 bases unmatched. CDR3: CASSATGGMGYNEQFF. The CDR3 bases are TGTGCCAGCAGTGCAACGGGGGGAATGGGCTACAATGAGCAGTTCTTC.

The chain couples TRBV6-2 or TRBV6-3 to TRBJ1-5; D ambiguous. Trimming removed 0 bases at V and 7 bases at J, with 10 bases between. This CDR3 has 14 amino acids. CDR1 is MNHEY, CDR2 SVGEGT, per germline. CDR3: CASSYSTRQQPQHF. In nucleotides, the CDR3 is TGTGCCAGCAGTTACTCGACCCGCCAACAGCCCCAGCATTTT.

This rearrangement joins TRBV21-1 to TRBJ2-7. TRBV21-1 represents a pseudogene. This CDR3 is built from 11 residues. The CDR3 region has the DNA TGTGCCAGCCTACCAGTCTACGAGCAGTACTTC. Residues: CASLPVYEQYF.

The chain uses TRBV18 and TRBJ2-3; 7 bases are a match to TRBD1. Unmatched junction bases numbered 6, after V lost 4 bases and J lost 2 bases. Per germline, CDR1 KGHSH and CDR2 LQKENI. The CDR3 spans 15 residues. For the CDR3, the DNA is TGTGCCAGCTCACGGGTGACAGGGCCCACAGATACGCAGTATTTT. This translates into CASSRVTGPTDTQYF.

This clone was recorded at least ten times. The CDR3 is CASSPPREDEQYF. The CDR3 coding sequence is TGTGCCAGCAGCCCTCCGCGGGAGGACGAGCAGTACTTC. This chain links TRBV7-8 with TRBJ2-7, with 8 bases aligning to TRBD2. V trimming: 5 bases; J trimming: 5 bases; junction bases outside the gene matches: 5. This CDR3 is 13 amino acids long. Germline lookup yields CDR1 SGHVS and CDR2 FQNEAQ.

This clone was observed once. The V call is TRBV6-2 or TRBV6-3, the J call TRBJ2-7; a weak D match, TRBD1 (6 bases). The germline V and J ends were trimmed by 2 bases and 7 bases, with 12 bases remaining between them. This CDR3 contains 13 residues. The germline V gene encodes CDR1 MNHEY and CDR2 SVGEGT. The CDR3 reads CASSYTGQREQYF. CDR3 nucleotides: TGTGCCAGCAGTTACACGGGACAACGGGAGCAGTACTTC.

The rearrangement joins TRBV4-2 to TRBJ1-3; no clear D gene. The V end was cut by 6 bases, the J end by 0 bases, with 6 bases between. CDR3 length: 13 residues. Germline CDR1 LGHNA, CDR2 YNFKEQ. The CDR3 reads CASRSVSGNTIYF. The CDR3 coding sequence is TGTGCCAGCAGATCAGTCTCTGGAAACACCATATATTTT.

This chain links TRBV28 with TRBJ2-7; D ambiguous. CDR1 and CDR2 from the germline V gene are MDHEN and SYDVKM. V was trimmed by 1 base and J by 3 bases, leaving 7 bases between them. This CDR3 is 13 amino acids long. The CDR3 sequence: CASSLYSDYEQYF. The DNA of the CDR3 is TGTGCCAGCAGTTTATACTCCGACTACGAGCAGTACTTC.

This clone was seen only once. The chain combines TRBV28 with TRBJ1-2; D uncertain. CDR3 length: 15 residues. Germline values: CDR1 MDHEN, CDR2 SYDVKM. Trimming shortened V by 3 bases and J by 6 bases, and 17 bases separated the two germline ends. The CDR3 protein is CASSFPQLSKDGYTF. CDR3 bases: TGTGCCAGCAGTTTTCCCCAGCTCTCTAAGGATGGCTACACCTTC.

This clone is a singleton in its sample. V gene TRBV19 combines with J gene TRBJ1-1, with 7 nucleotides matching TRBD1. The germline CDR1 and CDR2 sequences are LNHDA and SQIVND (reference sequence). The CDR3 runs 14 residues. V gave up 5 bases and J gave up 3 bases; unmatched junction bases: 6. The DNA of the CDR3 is TGTGCCAGTAGTCCCGCTACAGGGGACACTGAAGCTTTCTTT. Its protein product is CASSPATGDTEAFF.

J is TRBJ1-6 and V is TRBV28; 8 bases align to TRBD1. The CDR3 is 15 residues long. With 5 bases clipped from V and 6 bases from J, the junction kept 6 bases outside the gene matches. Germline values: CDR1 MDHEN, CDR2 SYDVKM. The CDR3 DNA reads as TGTGCCAGCAGTCCGTCAGGGGGCGGTAATTCACCCCTCCACTTT. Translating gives CASSPSGGGNSPLHF.

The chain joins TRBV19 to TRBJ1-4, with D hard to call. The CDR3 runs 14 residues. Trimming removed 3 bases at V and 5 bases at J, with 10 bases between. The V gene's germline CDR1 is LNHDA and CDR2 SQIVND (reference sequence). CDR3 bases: TGTGCCAGTAGTATTTTCCGAGGGAATGAAAAACTGTTTTTT. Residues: CASSIFRGNEKLFF.

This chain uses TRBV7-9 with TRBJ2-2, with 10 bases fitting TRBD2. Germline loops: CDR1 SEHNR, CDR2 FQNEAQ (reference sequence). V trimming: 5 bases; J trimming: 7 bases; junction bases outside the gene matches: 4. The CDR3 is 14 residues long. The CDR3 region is CASSPTSGHGELFF. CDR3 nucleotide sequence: TGTGCCAGCAGCCCGACTAGCGGGCACGGGGAGCTGTTTTTT.

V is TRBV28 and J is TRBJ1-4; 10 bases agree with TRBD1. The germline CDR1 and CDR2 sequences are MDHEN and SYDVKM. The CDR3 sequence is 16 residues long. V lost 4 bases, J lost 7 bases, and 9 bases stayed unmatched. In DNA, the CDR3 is TGTGCCAGCAGTTCCGCCAGGGGACAGGGGCGTGAAAAACTGTTTTTT. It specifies CASSSARGQGREKLFF.

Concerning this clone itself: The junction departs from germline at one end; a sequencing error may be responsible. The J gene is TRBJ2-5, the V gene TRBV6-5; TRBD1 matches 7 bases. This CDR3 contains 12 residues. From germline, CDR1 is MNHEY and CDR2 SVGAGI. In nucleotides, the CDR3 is TGTGCCTGCAGACAGGGTGAAGAGACCCAGTACTTC. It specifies CACRQGEETQYF.

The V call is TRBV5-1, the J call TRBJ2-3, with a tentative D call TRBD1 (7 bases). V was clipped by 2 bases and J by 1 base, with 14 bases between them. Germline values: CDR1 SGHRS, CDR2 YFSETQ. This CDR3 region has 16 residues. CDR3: CASSFQGGRGTDTQYF. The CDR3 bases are TGCGCCAGCAGCTTTCAGGGGGGCCGCGGCACAGATACGCAGTATTTT.

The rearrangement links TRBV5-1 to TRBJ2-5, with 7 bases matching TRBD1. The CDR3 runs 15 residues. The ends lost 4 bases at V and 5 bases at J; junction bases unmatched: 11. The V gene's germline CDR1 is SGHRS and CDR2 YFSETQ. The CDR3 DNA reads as TGCGCCAGCAGCCGAGGGGTAGGACAGGAGGAGACCCAGTACTTC. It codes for CASSRGVGQEETQYF.

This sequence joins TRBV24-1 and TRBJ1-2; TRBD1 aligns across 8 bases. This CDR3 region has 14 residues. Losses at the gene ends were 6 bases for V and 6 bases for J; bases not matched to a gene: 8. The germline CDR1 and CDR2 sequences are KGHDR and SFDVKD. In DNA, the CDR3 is TGTGCCACCAGTCTCACAGGGGGTTTGAATGGCTACACCTTC. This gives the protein CATSLTGGLNGYTF.

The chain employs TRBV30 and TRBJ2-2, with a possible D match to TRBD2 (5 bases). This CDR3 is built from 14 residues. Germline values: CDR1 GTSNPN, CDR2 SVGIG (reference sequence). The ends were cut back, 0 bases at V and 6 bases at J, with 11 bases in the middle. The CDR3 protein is CAWSVGIESGELFF. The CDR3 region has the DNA TGTGCCTGGAGTGTCGGGATTGAGTCCGGGGAGCTGTTTTTT. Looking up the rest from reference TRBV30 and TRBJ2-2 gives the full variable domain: SQTIHQWPATLVQPVGSPLSLECTVEGTSNPNLYWYRQAAGRGLQLLFYSVGIGQISSEVPQNLSASRPQDRQFILSSKKLLLSDSGFYLCAWSVGIESGELFFGEGSRLTVL.